A single T cell receptor (beta chain) is shown here with its context. TCR beta CDR3 regions were amplified from RNA transcripts. An initial round of RT-PCR targeting the TCR CDR3 relied on the HTBI primer set. TCRdb fed the multiplex PCR reads into MiXCR, producing one record per CDR3 protein. The table lists 250,000 to 350,000 distinct CDR3 sequences, around 17% of them singletons. These data are taken from a study of T cells in Graves' hyperthyroidism and ophthalmopathy. This CDR3 has 12 amino acids. Germline V gene sequence: CDR1 LNHNV, CDR2 YYDKDF (reference sequence). V lost 5 bases and J lost 6, with 8 bases in between.

This sequence was found in a man aged 30-40 years with Graves' hyperthyroidism. The sample comprised blood. The rearrangement uses TRBV15 and TRBJ2-1; D unclear. CDR3 coding DNA: TGTGCCACCAGCGACTTCTTCAATGAGCAGTTCTTC. This codes for CATSDFFNEQFF. The full variable domain, its missing parts supplied by reference TRBV15 and TRBJ2-1, is DAMVIQNPRYQVTQFGKPVTLSCSQTLNHNVMYWYQQKSSQAPKLLFHYYDKDFNNEADTPDNFQSRRPNTSFCFLDIRSPGLGDTAMYLCATSDFFNEQFFGPGTRLTVL.